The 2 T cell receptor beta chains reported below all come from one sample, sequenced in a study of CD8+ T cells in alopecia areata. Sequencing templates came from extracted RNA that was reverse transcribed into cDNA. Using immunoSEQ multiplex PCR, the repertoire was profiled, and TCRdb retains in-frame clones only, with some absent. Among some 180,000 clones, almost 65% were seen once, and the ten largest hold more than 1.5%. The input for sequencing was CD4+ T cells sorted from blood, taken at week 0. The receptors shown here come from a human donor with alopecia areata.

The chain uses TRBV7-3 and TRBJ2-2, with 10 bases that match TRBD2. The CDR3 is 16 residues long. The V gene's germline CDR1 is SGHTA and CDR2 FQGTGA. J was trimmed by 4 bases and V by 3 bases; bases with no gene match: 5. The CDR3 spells CASSFQRGGRTGELFF. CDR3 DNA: TGTGCCAGCAGCTTCCAGCGGGGGGGCCGCACCGGGGAGCTGTTTTTT.

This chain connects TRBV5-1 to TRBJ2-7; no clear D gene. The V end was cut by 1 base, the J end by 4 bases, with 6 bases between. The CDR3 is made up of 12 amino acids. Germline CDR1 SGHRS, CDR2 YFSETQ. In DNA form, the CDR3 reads TGCGCCAGCAGCTTGACACGGTACGAGCAGTACTTC. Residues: CASSLTRYEQYF.